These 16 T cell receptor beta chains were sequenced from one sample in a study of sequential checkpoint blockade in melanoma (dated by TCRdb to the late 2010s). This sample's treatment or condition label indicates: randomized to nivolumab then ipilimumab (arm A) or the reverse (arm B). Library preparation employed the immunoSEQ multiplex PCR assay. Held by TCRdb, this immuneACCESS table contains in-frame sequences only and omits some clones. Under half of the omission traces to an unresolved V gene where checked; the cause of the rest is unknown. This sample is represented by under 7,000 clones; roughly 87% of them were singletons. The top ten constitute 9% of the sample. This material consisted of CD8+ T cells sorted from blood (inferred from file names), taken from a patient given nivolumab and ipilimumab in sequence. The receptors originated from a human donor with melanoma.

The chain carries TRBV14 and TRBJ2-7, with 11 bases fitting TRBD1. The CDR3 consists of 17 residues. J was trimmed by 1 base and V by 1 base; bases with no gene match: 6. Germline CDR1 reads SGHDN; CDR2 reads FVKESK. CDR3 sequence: CASSQVGTGGKSYEQYF. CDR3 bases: TGTGCCAGCAGCCAAGTAGGGACAGGGGGAAAATCCTACGAGCAGTACTTC.

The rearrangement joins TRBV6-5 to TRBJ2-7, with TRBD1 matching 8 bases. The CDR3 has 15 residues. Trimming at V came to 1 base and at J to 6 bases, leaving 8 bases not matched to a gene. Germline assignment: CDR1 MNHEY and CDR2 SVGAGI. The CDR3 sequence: CASSYFGQGSSEQYF. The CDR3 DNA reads TGTGCCAGCAGTTACTTCGGACAGGGTAGTAGCGAGCAGTACTTC.

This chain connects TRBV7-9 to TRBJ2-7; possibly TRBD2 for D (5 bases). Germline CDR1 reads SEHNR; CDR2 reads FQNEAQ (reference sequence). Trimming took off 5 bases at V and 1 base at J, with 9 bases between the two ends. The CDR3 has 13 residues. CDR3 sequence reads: CASSPWTSYEQYF. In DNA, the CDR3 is TGTGCCAGCAGCCCTTGGACTTCCTACGAGCAGTACTTC.

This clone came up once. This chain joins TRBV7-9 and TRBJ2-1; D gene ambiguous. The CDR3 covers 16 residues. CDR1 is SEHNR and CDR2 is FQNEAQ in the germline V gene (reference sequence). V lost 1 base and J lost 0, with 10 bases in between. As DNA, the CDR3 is TGTGCCAGCAGCTTAGAAGCCCGTAGCTCCTACAATGAGCAGTTCTTC. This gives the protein CASSLEARSSYNEQFF.

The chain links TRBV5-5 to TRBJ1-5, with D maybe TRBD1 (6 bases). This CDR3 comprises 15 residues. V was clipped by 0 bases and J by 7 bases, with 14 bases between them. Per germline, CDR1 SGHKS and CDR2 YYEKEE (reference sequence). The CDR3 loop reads CASSLAWGGRQPQHF. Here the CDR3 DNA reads TGTGCCAGCAGCTTGGCCTGGGGGGGCAGGCAGCCCCAGCATTTT.

CDR3 loop: CASSSVKNIQYF. The CDR3 bases are TGTGCCAGCAGTTCCGTGAAAAACATTCAGTACTTC. This chain connects TRBV27 to TRBJ2-4; D ambiguous. The CDR3 is 12 residues long. Germline values: CDR1 MNHEY, CDR2 SMNVEV (reference sequence). Trimming pared 4 bases from V and 4 bases from J, leaving 5 bases between.

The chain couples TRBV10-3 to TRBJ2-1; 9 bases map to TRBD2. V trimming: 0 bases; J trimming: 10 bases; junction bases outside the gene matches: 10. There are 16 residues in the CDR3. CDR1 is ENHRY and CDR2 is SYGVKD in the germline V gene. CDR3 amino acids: CAISESGSGSAQEQFF. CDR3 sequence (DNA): TGTGCCATCAGTGAGTCAGGTAGCGGGAGTGCTCAAGAGCAGTTCTTC.

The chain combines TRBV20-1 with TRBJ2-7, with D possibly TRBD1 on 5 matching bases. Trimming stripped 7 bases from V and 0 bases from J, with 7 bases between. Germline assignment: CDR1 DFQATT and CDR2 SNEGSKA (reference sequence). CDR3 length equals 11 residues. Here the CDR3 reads CSGQGSYEQYF. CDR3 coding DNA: TGCAGTGGGCAGGGCTCCTACGAGCAGTACTTC.

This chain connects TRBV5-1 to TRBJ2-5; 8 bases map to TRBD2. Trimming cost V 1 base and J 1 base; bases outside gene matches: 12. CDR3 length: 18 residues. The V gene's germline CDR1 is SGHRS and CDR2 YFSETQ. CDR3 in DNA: TGCGCCAGCAGCTTGTACCGTGGCGGGAGGTTATTCCAAGAGACCCAGTACTTC. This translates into CASSLYRGGRLFQETQYF.

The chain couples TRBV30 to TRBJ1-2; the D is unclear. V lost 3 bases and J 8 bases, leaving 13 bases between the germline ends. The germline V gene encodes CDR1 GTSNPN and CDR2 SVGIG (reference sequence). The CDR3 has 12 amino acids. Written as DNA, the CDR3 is TGTGCCTGGAGCCCGGGAATCGGCGGCTACACCTTC. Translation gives CAWSPGIGGYTF.

The CDR3 loop reads CASSFTRAGELFF. The CDR3 region has the DNA TGTGCCAGCAGTTTCACGAGGGCCGGGGAGCTGTTTTTT. V gene TRBV27 combines with J gene TRBJ2-2; maybe TRBD2 (5 bases). The CDR3 loop spans 13 amino acids. V was clipped by 3 bases and J by 6 bases, with 8 bases between them. The germline gives CDR1 MNHEY, CDR2 SMNVEV (reference sequence).

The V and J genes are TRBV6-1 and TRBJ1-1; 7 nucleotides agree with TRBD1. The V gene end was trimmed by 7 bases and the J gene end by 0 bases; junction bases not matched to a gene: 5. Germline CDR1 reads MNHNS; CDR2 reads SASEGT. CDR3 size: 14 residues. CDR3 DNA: TGTGCCAGCACCGGACAGGTAATGAACACTGAAGCTTTCTTT. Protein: CASTGQVMNTEAFF.

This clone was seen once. The chain's CDR3 is CASDRNYEQYF. The CDR3, as DNA: TGCGCCAGCGACAGGAACTACGAGCAGTACTTC. The chain uses TRBV23-1 and TRBJ2-5; a weak D match, TRBD1 (6 bases). The J call is in doubt because the DNA end fits TRBJ2-7 better. TRBV23-1 is reported as an ORF; its role is uncertain. This CDR3 comprises 11 residues.

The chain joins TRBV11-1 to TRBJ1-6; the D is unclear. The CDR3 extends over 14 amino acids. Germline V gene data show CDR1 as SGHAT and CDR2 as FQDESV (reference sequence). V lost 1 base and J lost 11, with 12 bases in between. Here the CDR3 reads CASSLGTERTPLHF. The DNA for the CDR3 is TGTGCCAGCAGCTTAGGTACAGAACGAACACCCCTCCACTTT. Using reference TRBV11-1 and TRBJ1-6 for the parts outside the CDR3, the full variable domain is EAEVAQSPRYKITEKSQAVAFWCDPISGHATLYWYRQILGQGPELLVQFQDESVVDDSQLPKDRFSAERLKGVDSTLKIQPAELGDSAMYLCASSLGTERTPLHFGNGTRLTVT.

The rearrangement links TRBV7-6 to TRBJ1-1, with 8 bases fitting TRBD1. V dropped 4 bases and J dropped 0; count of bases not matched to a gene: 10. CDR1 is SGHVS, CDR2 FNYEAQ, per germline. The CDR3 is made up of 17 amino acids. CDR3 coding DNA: TGTGCCAGCAGCTACGACAGGGGCGGAATGGTGAACACTGAAGCTTTCTTT. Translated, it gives CASSYDRGGMVNTEAFF. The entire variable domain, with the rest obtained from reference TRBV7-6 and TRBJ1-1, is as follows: GAGVSQSPRYKVTKRGQDVALRCDPISGHVSLYWYRQALGQGPEFLTYFNYEAQQDKSGLPNDRFSAERPEGSISTLTIQRTEQRDSAMYRCASSYDRGGMVNTEAFFGQGTRLTVV.

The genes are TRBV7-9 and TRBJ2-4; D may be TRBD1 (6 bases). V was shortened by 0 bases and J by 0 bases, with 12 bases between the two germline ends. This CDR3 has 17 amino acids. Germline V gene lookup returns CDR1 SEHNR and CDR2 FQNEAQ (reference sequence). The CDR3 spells CASSLARAGEAKNIQYF. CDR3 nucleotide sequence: TGTGCCAGCAGCTTAGCTAGGGCAGGGGAAGCCAAAAACATTCAGTACTTC.